A selection of T cell receptor beta chains follows, all from one sample in a study of blood T cell repertoires in COVID-19. The assay was immunoSEQ multiplex PCR, and TCRdb's table has in-frame clones only and misses some. This sample has roughly 100,000 clones, with about nine tenths found just once. The material sequenced was peripheral blood. These receptors were collected from a woman aged 50 to 60 with COVID-19, enrolled during active disease. Both conserved end residues are trimmed from each CDR3. The D gene is left open where the match is weak. The listing skips clone size in some rows; elsewhere it reads once, few, many or a size class.

d_gene	len	abundance	v_gene	j_gene	CDR3aa
TRBD2	14	NA	TRBV27	TRBJ2-3	ASSLLAGPNTDTQY
NA	13	NA	TRBV6-5	TRBJ2-1	ASSYTTRGYHEQF
TRBD2	15	NA	TRBV5-6	TRBJ2-3	ASSAILAGGSTDTQY
NA	14	NA	TRBV10-2	TRBJ2-7	ASSEPSVLQRGEQY
NA	16	few	TRBV1	TRBJ2-3	TSSPLAGTHPDTDTQY
TRBD1	11	NA	TRBV30	TRBJ1-5	AWSQQGTQPQH
TRBD1	16	NA	TRBV11-3	TRBJ2-3	ASSLAGRQGYSTDTQY
TRBD2	12	NA	TRBV2	TRBJ2-7	ASNLAGGDYEQY
NA	12	NA	TRBV10-3	TRBJ1-5	AISESDYNQPQH
NA	13	NA	TRBV3-1/TRBV3-2	TRBJ2-7	ASSQDINSAYEQY
NA	11	NA	TRBV27	TRBJ1-5	ASSLGGSQPQH
NA	11	NA	TRBV24-1	TRBJ2-1	ATSDAGSNEQF
TRBD1	14	NA	TRBV11-3	TRBJ1-4	ASSFRTGEANEKLF
NA	11	few	TRBV6-5	TRBJ1-1	ASSYIAGTEAF
NA	15	NA	TRBV7-2	TRBJ1-6	ASSLYPLRSYNSPLH
NA	10	NA	TRBV7-7	TRBJ2-7	ASSLNPTEQY
TRBD1	13	NA	TRBV4-1	TRBJ1-4	ASSLSGQTNEKLF
TRBD2	14	NA	TRBV5-4	TRBJ2-1	ASRNTSGGFYNEQF
NA	11	NA	TRBV9	TRBJ1-6	ASSVETASPLH
TRBD1	11	NA	TRBV7-9	TRBJ1-2	ASSPDRNYGYT
NA	12	NA	TRBV13	TRBJ1-1	ASSTGVSRTEAF
TRBD2	14	few	TRBV9	TRBJ2-5	ASSVQGGGARETQY
NA	14	few	TRBV24-1	TRBJ2-2	ATSDPGQNTAGELF
TRBD2	13	NA	TRBV6-1	TRBJ2-7	ASSEVGLAGHEQY
NA	12	NA	TRBV5-1	TRBJ2-5	ASSLATKQETQY
NA	14	NA	TRBV27	TRBJ2-3	ASSLLYLTPTDTQY
TRBD1	12	NA	TRBV30	TRBJ1-2	ALGTGDTLYGYT
NA	12	NA	TRBV5-1	TRBJ2-3	ASSFSTATDTQY
NA	14	NA	TRBV11-3	TRBJ1-3	ASSLGSMGSGNTIY
TRBD1	15	NA	TRBV4-1	TRBJ1-1	ASSQNSWDSFNTEAF
NA	13	NA	TRBV27	TRBJ2-4	ASSSLGAGKNIQY
TRBD1	11	NA	TRBV29-1	TRBJ1-1	SVVGQGSTEAF